The 14 T cell receptor beta chains below come from one sample, sequenced in a study of regulatory T cells in long-lasting Graves disease. Researchers made TCR beta libraries by using iRepertoire HTBI primers and running Arm-PCR on CDR3 regions. TCRdb re-called the multiplex PCR reads through MiXCR, storing one row per CDR3 protein. In the table there are some 420,000 distinct CDR3 sequences, 22% of which are singletons. Time point of the sample: persistent/refractory GD, antithyroid drugs over 5 years with positive TRAb. Following extraction of RNA from PBMCs, that RNA was used to make the TCR library. Sequencing was performed on peripheral blood mononuclear cells (PBMCs), taken when the disease was refractory, from a patient treated with antithyroid drugs. Every receptor here comes from a female donor with Graves disease.

This clonotype has a count of ten or more. This chain connects TRBV7-6 to TRBJ2-5, with D maybe TRBD1 (6 bases). V was pared by 5 bases and J by 5 bases, with 15 bases between. The CDR3 extends over 14 amino acids. CDR1 and CDR2 from the germline V gene are SGHVS and FNYEAQ. This CDR3 is CASSQRPGDETQYF. The CDR3 nucleotides are TGTGCCAGCAGCCAAAGACCAGGGGACGAGACCCAGTACTTC.

This clonotype was seen only once. Being one base from a much bigger clone, this may be a read error. The gene calls are TRBV7-2 and TRBJ1-6, with 7 bases matching TRBD1. Germline values: CDR1 SGHTA, CDR2 FQGNSA. This CDR3 has 15 amino acids. The CDR3 sequence: CASSLARQGNPPLHF. DNA of the CDR3: TGTGCCAGCAGCTTAGCGCGACAGGGTAATCCACCCCTCCACTTT.

This clonotype was recorded a few times. This sequence joins TRBV25-1 and TRBJ2-2; D gene unclear. The CDR3 is 13 residues long. Trimming took 1 base from V and 5 from J, leaving 5 bases between them. The germline V gene encodes CDR1 MGHDK and CDR2 SYGVNS. CDR3 residues: CASSEFSTGELFF. For the CDR3, the DNA is TGTGCCAGCAGTGAATTTAGTACCGGGGAGCTGTTTTTT. The whole variable domain, remainder taken from reference TRBV25-1 and TRBJ2-2, is EADIYQTPRYLVIGTGKKITLECSQTMGHDKMYWYQQDPGMELHLIHYSYGVNSTEKGDLSSESTVSRIRTEHFPLTLESARPSHTSQYLCASSEFSTGELFFGEGSRLTVL.

V usage is TRBV3-1 and J usage is TRBJ2-5, with 7 bases matching TRBD1. The germline gives CDR1 LGHDT, CDR2 YNNKEL (reference sequence). With 0 bases clipped from V and 5 bases from J, the junction kept 9 bases outside the gene matches. The CDR3 has 16 residues. CDR3 residues: CASSQEYEGAEETQYF. For the CDR3, the DNA is TGTGCCAGCAGCCAAGAGTACGAGGGGGCCGAGGAGACCCAGTACTTC.

This clonotype was counted many times. The chain couples TRBV28 to TRBJ1-2; D gene unclear. This CDR3 is 12 amino acids long. Germline assignment: CDR1 MDHEN and CDR2 SYDVKM. Trimming shortened V by 7 bases and J by 2 bases, and 8 bases separated the two germline ends. The DNA for the CDR3 is TGTGCCAGCAAAACAGAAAACTATGGCTACACCTTC. It translates to CASKTENYGYTF.

The chain recombines TRBV28 with TRBJ2-1, with D unclear. The J call is in doubt because the DNA end fits TRBJ2-7 better. The CDR3 is 12 residues long. Germline assignment: CDR1 MDHEN and CDR2 SYDVKM. The CDR3 sequence is CASSSLGHEQYF. CDR3 DNA sequence: TGTGCCAGCAGTTCCCTCGGTCATGAGCAGTACTTC.

The V and J genes are TRBV6-4 and TRBJ1-1; TRBD1 aligns across 12 bases. Trimming at V came to 5 bases and at J to 1 base, leaving 11 bases not matched to a gene. Germline V gene data show CDR1 as MRHNA and CDR2 as SNTAGT. The CDR3 covers 18 residues. CDR3 in amino acids: CASSYWDRGLFKNTEAFF. Here the CDR3 DNA reads TGTGCCAGCAGTTACTGGGACAGGGGGCTCTTCAAGAACACTGAAGCTTTCTTT.

In its sample, this clonotype was seen a few times. V gene TRBV14 combines with J gene TRBJ2-7; possibly TRBD1 for D (5 bases). Germline loops: CDR1 SGHDN, CDR2 FVKESK. This CDR3 spans 13 amino acids. V gave up 3 bases and J gave up 0 bases, with 6 bases separating them. CDR3 bases: TGTGCCAGCAGCCACGGACACTCCTACGAGCAGTACTTC. Protein sequence: CASSHGHSYEQYF.

This clonotype has a count of ten or more. The chain combines TRBV28 with TRBJ2-7; D gene uncertain. V was cut by 6 bases and J by 3 bases, with 6 bases left in between. Germline assignment: CDR1 MDHEN and CDR2 SYDVKM. The CDR3 has 11 amino acids. CDR3 residues: CASRTYYEQYF. DNA for the CDR3: TGTGCCAGCAGGACCTACTACGAGCAGTACTTC.

V gene TRBV25-1 combines with J gene TRBJ2-5; maybe TRBD2 (6 bases). Germline loops: CDR1 MGHDK, CDR2 SYGVNS. The CDR3 loop spans 14 amino acids. V was pared by 4 bases and J by 4 bases, with 13 bases between. As DNA, the CDR3 is TGTGCCAGCAGTGGCCTAGGAGCGGGAGAGACCCAGTACTTC. It codes for CASSGLGAGETQYF. The complete variable domain, with remaining parts taken from reference TRBV25-1 and TRBJ2-5, reads EADIYQTPRYLVIGTGKKITLECSQTMGHDKMYWYQQDPGMELHLIHYSYGVNSTEKGDLSSESTVSRIRTEHFPLTLESARPSHTSQYLCASSGLGAGETQYFGPGTRLLVL.

The rearrangement links TRBV20-1 to TRBJ1-1; no clear D. The CDR3 runs to 13 residues. Per germline, CDR1 DFQATT and CDR2 SNEGSKA (reference sequence). The V end lost 6 bases, the J end lost 3 bases, and 14 bases lay between the germline ends. CDR3 DNA: TGCAGTGCAGAGACACCCCGGTACACTGAAGCTTTCTTT. Translation: CSAETPRYTEAFF.

The count of this clonotype is one. The J gene is TRBJ2-2, the V gene TRBV10-3; 8 bases are shared with TRBD1. The CDR3 loop spans 14 amino acids. Trimming at V came to 7 bases and at J to 3 bases, leaving 4 bases not matched to a gene. Germline CDR1 ENHRY, CDR2 SYGVKD. DNA of the CDR3: TGTGCCATCAAAGCGACAGGGGACACCGGGGAGCTGTTTTTT. This encodes CAIKATGDTGELFF.

About this clonotype itself: A single base separates this from a much larger clone, so it may be a read error. The rearrangement uses TRBV7-2 and TRBJ1-1; tentatively, D is TRBD1 (5 bases). Germline CDR1 and CDR2: SGHTA and FQGNSA. The CDR3 is 13 residues long. Trimming removed 8 bases at V and 6 bases at J, with 16 bases between. Here the CDR3 reads CASAQGGAPEAFF. CDR3 DNA: TGTGCCAGCGCCCAGGGAGGGGCCCCTGAAGCTTTCTTT.

This clonotype came up once. This chain connects TRBV30 to TRBJ1-1; D is ambiguous. CDR3 size: 12 residues. V was clipped by 3 bases and J by 4 bases, with 9 bases between them. Per germline, CDR1 GTSNPN and CDR2 SVGIG (reference sequence). CDR3 in DNA: TGTGCCTGGAGGCAGAATCCCACTGAAGCTTTCTTT. Protein sequence: CAWRQNPTEAFF.